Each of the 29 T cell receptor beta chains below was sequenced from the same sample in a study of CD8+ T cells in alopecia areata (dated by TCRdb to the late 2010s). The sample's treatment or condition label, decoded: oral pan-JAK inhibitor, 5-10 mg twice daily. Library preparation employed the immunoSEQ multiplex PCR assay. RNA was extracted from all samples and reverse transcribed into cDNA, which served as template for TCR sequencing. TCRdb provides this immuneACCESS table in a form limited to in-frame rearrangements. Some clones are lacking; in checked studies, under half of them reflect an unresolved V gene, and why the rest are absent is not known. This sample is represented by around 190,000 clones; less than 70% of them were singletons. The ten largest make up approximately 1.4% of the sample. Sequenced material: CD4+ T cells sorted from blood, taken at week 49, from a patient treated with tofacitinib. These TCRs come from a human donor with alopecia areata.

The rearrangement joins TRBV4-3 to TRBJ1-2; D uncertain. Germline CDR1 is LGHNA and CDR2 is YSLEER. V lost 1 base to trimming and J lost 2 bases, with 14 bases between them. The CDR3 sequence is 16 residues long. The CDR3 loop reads CASSQVVAVGNYGYTF. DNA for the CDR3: TGCGCCAGCAGCCAAGTGGTGGCCGTGGGGAACTATGGCTACACCTTC.

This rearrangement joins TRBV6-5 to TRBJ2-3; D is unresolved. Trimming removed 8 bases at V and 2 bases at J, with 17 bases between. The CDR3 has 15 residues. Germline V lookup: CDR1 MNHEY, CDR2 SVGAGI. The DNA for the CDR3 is TGTGCCAGCTCCCTGACCGCCCGTTTCACAGATACGCAGTATTTT. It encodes CASSLTARFTDTQYF.

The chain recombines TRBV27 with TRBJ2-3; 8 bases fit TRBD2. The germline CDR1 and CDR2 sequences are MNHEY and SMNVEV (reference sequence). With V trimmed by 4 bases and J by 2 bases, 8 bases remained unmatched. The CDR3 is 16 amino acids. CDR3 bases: TGTGCCAGCAGTTATGTGGGACTAGGGAACACAGATACGCAGTATTTT. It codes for CASSYVGLGNTDTQYF.

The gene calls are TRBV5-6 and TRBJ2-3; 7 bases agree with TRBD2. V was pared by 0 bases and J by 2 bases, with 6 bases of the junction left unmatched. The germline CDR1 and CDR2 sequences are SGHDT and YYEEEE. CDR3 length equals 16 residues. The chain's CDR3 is CASSLAGLAATDTQYF. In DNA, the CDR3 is TGTGCCAGCAGCTTGGCCGGGCTAGCGGCCACAGATACGCAGTATTTT. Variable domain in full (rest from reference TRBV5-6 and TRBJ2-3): DAGVTQSPTHLIKTRGQQVTLRCSPKSGHDTVSWYQQALGQGPQFIFQYYEEEERQRGNFPDRFSGHQFPNYSSELNVNALLLGDSALYLCASSLAGLAATDTQYFGPGTRLTVL.

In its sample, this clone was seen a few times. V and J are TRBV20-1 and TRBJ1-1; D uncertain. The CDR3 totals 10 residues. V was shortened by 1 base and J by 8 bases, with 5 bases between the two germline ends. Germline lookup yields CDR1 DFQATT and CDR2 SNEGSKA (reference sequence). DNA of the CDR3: TGCAGTGCTAGAGCAGAAGAAGCTTTCTTT. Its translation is CSARAEEAFF.

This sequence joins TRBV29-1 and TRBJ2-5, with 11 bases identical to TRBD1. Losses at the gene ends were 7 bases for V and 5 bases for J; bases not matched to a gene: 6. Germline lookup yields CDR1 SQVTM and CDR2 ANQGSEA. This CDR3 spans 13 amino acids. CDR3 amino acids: CSAGQGARETQYF. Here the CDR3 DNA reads TGCAGCGCTGGACAGGGGGCGCGTGAGACCCAGTACTTC. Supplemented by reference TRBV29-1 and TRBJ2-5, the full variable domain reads SAVISQKPSRDICQRGTSLTIQCQVDSQVTMMFWYRQQPGQSLTLIATANQGSEATYESGFVIDKFPISRPNLTFSTLTVSNMSPEDSSIYLCSAGQGARETQYFGPGTRLLVL.

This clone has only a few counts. CDR3 amino acids: CASSYSPSTEAFF. The CDR3 bases are TGTGCCAGCAGTTACTCCCCCAGCACTGAAGCTTTCTTT. The genes are TRBV6-5 and TRBJ1-1, with D unresolved. V shed 0 bases and J shed 4 bases, with 6 bases lying between them. The CDR3 runs to 13 residues. Germline CDR1 is MNHEY and CDR2 is SVGAGI.

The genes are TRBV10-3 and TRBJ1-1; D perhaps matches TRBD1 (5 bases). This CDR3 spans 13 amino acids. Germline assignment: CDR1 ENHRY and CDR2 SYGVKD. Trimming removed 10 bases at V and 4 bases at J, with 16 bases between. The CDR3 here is CATTPRGSTEAFF. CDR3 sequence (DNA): TGTGCCACCACACCTCGGGGGAGCACTGAAGCTTTCTTT.

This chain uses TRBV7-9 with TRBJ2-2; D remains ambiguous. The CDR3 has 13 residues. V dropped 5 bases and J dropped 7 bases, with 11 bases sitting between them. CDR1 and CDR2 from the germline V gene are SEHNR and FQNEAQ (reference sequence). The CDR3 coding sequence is TGTGCCAGCAGCCTCTTACCCCTCGGGGAGCTGTTTTTT. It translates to CASSLLPLGELFF.

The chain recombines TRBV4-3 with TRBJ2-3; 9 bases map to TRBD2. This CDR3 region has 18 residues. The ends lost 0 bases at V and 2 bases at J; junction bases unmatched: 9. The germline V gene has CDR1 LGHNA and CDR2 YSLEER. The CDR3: CASSQDWKRGALTDTQYF. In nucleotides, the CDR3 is TGCGCCAGCAGCCAAGATTGGAAGCGGGGGGCCCTCACAGATACGCAGTATTTT.

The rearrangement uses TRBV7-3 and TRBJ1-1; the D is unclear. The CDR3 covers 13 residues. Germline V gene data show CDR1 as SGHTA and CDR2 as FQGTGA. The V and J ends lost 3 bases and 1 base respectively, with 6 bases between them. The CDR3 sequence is CASSFQENTEAFF. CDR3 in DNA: TGTGCCAGCAGCTTTCAGGAGAACACTGAAGCTTTCTTT.

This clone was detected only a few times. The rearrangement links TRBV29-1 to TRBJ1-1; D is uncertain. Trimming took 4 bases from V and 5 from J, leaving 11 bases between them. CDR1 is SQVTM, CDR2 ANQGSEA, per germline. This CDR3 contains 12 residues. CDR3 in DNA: TGCAGCGTTGGCGGGTGGGGAACTGAAGCTTTCTTT. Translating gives CSVGGWGTEAFF.

CDR3 amino acids: CAWSVEGRRLFF. In DNA, the CDR3 is TGTGCCTGGAGCGTAGAAGGCCGTAGACTGTTTTTT. The chain employs TRBV30 and TRBJ1-4; D call uncertain. Germline V gene sequence: CDR1 GTSNPN, CDR2 SVGIG (reference sequence). The V and J ends lost 3 bases and 13 bases respectively, with 15 bases between them. The CDR3 runs 12 residues.

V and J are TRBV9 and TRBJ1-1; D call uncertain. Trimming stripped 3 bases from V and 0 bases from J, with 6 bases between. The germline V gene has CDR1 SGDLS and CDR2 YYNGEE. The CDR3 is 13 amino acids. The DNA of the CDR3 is TGTGCCAGCAGCGCGCTCATGAACACTGAAGCTTTCTTT. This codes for CASSALMNTEAFF.

CDR3: CASGQQNTEAFF. CDR3 in DNA: TGTGCCAGCGGACAGCAGAACACTGAAGCTTTCTTT. V gene TRBV2 combines with J gene TRBJ1-1, with D perhaps TRBD1 (6 bases). CDR3 length equals 12 residues. Germline values: CDR1 SNHLY, CDR2 FYNNEI. The V gene lost 8 bases and the J gene lost 1 base, with 8 bases spanning the gap.

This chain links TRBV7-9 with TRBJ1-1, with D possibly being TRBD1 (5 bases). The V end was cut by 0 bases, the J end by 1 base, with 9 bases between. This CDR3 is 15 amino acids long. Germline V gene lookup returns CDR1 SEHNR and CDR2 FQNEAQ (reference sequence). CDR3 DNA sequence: TGTGCCAGCAGCTTAGCTGTGGGACCGAACACTGAAGCTTTCTTT. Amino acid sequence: CASSLAVGPNTEAFF.

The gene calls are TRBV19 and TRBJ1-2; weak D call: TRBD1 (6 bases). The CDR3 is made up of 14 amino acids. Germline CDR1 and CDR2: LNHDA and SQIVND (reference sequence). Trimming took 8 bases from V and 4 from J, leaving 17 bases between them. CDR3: CASFTQGRAYGYTF. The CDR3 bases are TGTGCCAGTTTCACTCAGGGGCGGGCCTATGGCTACACCTTC.

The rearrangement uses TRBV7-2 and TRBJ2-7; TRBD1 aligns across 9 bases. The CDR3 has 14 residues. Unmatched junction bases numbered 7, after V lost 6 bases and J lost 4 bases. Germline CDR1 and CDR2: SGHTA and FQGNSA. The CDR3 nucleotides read TGTGCCAGCAGAACAGGGGGCGGAATGTACGAGCAGTACTTC. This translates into CASRTGGGMYEQYF.

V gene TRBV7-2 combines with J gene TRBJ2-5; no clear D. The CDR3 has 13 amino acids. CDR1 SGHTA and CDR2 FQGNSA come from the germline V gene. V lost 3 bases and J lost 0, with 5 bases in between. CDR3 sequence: CASSFTNQETQYF. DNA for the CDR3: TGTGCCAGCAGCTTTACCAACCAAGAGACCCAGTACTTC.

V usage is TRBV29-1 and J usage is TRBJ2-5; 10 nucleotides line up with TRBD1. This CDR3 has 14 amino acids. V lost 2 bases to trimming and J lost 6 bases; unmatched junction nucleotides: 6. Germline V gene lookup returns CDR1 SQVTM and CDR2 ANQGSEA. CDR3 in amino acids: CSVESRQGAKTQYF. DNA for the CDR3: TGCAGCGTTGAATCCCGACAGGGGGCGAAGACCCAGTACTTC.

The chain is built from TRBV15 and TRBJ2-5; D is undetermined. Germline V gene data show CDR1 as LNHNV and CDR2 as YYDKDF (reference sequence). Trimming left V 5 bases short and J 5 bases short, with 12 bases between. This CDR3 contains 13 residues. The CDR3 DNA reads TGTGCCACCAGCCTCGACCGGCAGGAGACCCAGTACTTC. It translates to CATSLDRQETQYF. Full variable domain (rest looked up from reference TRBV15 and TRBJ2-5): DAMVIQNPRYQVTQFGKPVTLSCSQTLNHNVMYWYQQKSSQAPKLLFHYYDKDFNNEADTPDNFQSRRPNTSFCFLDIRSPGLGDTAMYLCATSLDRQETQYFGPGTRLLVL.

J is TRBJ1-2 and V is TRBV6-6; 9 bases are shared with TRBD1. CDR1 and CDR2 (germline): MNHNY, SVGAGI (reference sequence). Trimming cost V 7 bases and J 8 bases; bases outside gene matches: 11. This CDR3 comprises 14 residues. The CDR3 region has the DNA TGTGCCAGCACGACCTCGGGACAGGGTCGCGGCTACACCTTC. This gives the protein CASTTSGQGRGYTF.

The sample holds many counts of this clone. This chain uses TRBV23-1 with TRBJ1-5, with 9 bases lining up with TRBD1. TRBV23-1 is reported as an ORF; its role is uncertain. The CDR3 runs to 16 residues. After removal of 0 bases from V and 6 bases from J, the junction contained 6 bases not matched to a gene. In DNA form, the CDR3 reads TGCGCCAGCAGTCAATCGAACAGGGGGCCAGTTCAGCCCCAGCATTTT. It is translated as CASSQSNRGPVQPQHF.

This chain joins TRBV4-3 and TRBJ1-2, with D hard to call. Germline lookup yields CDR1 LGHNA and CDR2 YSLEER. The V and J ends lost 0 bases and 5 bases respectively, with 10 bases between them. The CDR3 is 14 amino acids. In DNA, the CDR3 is TGCGCCAGCAGCCAAGATAGTCGGGTATATGGCTACACCTTC. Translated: CASSQDSRVYGYTF.

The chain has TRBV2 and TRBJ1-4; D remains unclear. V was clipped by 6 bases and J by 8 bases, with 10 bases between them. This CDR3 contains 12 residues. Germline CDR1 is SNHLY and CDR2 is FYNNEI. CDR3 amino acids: CASRGGEEKLFF. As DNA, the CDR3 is TGTGCCAGCAGGGGCGGAGAAGAAAAACTGTTTTTT.

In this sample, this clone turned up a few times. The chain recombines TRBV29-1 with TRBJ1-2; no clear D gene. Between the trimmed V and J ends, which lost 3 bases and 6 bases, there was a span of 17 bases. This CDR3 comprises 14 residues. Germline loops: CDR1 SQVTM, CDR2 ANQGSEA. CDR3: CSVDLYRRTNGYTF. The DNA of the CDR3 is TGCAGCGTTGATCTCTACAGACGCACAAATGGCTACACCTTC.

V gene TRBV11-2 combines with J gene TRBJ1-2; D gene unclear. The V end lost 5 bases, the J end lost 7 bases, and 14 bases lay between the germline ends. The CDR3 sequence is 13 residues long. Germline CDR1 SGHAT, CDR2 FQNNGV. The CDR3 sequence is CASSGDRGGGYTF. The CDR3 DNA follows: TGTGCCAGCAGCGGGGATCGGGGTGGTGGCTACACCTTC.

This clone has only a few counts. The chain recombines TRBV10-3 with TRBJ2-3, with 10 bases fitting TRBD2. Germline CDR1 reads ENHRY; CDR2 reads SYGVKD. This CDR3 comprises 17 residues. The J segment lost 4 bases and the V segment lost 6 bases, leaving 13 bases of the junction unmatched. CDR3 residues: CAIRRRTLAGVPDTQYF. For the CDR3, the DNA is TGTGCCATCAGGAGGCGGACCCTAGCGGGGGTGCCAGATACGCAGTATTTT.

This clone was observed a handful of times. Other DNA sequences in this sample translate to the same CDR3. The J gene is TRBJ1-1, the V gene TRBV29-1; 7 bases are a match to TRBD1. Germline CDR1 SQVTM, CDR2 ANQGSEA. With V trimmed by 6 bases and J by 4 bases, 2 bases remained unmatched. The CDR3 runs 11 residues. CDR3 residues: CSVTGLTEAFF. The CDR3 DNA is TGCAGCGTGACAGGGCTCACTGAAGCTTTCTTT. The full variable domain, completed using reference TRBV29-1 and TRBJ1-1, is SAVISQKPSRDICQRGTSLTIQCQVDSQVTMMFWYRQQPGQSLTLIATANQGSEATYESGFVIDKFPISRPNLTFSTLTVSNMSPEDSSIYLCSVTGLTEAFFGQGTRLTVV.